Listed below are T cell receptor beta chains from one sample, sequenced in a study of CD8 T cells in ankylosing spondylitis. A single record per CDR3 protein comes from TCRdb applying MiXCR to the 5' RACE reads. Of 350,000 to 550,000 distinct CDR3 sequences detected, roughly 26% appear once; the ten largest clones hold 0.89%. The sample consisted of blood, either unsorted or a sorted T cell fraction (not recorded which). These receptors were obtained from a male donor with ankylosing spondylitis. Both conserved end residues are part of each CDR3. The D gene is left open where the match is weak. A clone size is listed for some rows: how often the clone was seen (once, few, many), or a class if it is expanded.

d_call | clone_size | cdr3_length | j_call | v_call | cdr3_nt | cdr3_aa
NA | few | 13 | TRBJ1-4 | TRBV5-1 | TGCGCCAGCAGCTTGGACAGGGAGGAAAAACTGTTTTTT | CASSLDREEKLFF
NA | NA | 14 | TRBJ2-2 | TRBV21-1 | TGTGCCAGCCCTCGGCAGAGGGGCACCGGGGAGCTGTTTTTT | CASPRQRGTGELFF
NA | few | 14 | TRBJ2-3 | TRBV12-3/TRBV12-4 | TGTGCCAGCAGTGGGGGCGGGAGCGCAGATACGCAGTATTTT | CASSGGGSADTQYF
NA | once | 15 | TRBJ1-1 | TRBV11-2 | TGTGCCAGCAGCTTAGAACTGGCAGGGAACACTGAAGCTTTCTTT | CASSLELAGNTEAFF
TRBD2 | NA | 15 | TRBJ2-3 | TRBV20-1 | TGCAGTGCTTTACTAAGCGGGAGGGGGACAGATACGCAGTATTTT | CSALLSGRGTDTQYF
TRBD1 | NA | 16 | TRBJ1-1 | TRBV5-1 | TGCGCCAGCAGCGGGGGACAGGGGGCGGTGTCCACTGAAGCTTTCTTT | CASSGGQGAVSTEAFF
NA | few | 14 | TRBJ2-7 | TRBV7-2 | TGTGCCAGCAGCCCAGGACTGACAGCCTACGAGCAGTACTTC | CASSPGLTAYEQYF
TRBD2 | few | 15 | TRBJ2-5 | TRBV20-1 | TGCAGTGCTAGAGGGCCTAGCGGGATCCAAGAGACCCAGTACTTC | CSARGPSGIQETQYF
NA | NA | 15 | TRBJ1-3 | TRBV7-2 | TGTGCCAGCAGCTTAGTCCCGGGTGTTGGAAACACCATATATTTT | CASSLVPGVGNTIYF
TRBD1 | NA | 15 | TRBJ2-5 | TRBV12-3/TRBV12-4 | TGTGCCAGCAGCCGACTGACAGGGGCGGGGGAGACCCAGTACTTC | CASSRLTGAGETQYF
NA | few | 11 | TRBJ1-1 | TRBV29-1 | TGCAGCGTTGGAGCGAACCCTGAAGCTTTCTTT | CSVGANPEAFF
NA | NA | 17 | TRBJ2-5 | TRBV4-1 | TGCGCCAGCAGCCTCCCAAGGGGTAGCGGAACCCCACGGACCCAGTACTTC | CASSLPRGSGTPRTQYF
NA | NA | 13 | TRBJ1-2 | TRBV4-1 | TGCGCCAGCAGCCAAGATAGGGCTTATGGCTACACCTTC | CASSQDRAYGYTF
NA | few | 12 | TRBJ1-2 | TRBV3-1 | TGTGCCAGCAGACTACAGGGAGACGGCTACACCTTC | CASRLQGDGYTF
TRBD2 | NA | 16 | TRBJ2-3 | TRBV7-7 | TGTGCCAGCAGCTCGGGACTAGCGTTTAGCACAGATACGCAGTATTTT | CASSSGLAFSTDTQYF
NA | few | 15 | TRBJ2-1 | TRBV27 | TGTGCCAGCAGTCTCCGGGATGGAGTGGGTAATGAGCAGTTCTTC | CASSLRDGVGNEQFF
TRBD1 | few | 14 | TRBJ1-5 | TRBV6-5 | TGTGCCAGCAGTTTGGACAGGGACGTCGCGGCCCAGCATTTT | CASSLDRDVAAQHF
NA | NA | 15 | TRBJ2-3 | TRBV20-1 | TGCAGTGCTAGAGATGGGGGGCTGGCGGCAGATACGCAGTATTTT | CSARDGGLAADTQYF
TRBD1 | once | 15 | TRBJ2-1 | TRBV11-3 | TGTGCCAGCAGCTTAGCCGGGACAGTCCCAGGGGAGCAGTTCTTC | CASSLAGTVPGEQFF
NA | few | 18 | TRBJ1-3 | TRBV11-2 | TGTGCCAGCAGCTTAAGTCAGGGCGGGTTCCGCTCTGGAAACACCATATATTTT | CASSLSQGGFRSGNTIYF
NA | NA | 14 | TRBJ1-3 | TRBV7-9 | TGTGCCAGCAGCCTATTGAACTCTGGAAACACCATATATTTT | CASSLLNSGNTIYF
TRBD2 | few | 14 | TRBJ2-1 | TRBV4-2 | TGTGCCAGCAGCCAAGCGGGAGGGCACAATGAGCAGTTCTTC | CASSQAGGHNEQFF